The sequence of this T cell receptor (beta chain) was determined in a study of cytomegalovirus exposure and HLA in healthy donors. Overall study findings and caveats: With high specificity and sensitivity, the classifier reportedly diagnosed cytomegalovirus status.

As regards this clone: What it binds is unknown.

Germline CDR1 reads SEHNR; CDR2 reads FQNEAQ (reference sequence). This CDR3 contains 16 residues. V was clipped by 4 bases and J by 5 bases; unmatched bases: 8. The repertoire was sequenced with immunoSEQ multiplex PCR; TCRdb's copy has only in-frame clones and lacks some. The data show 130,000 to 150,000 clones, with about 86% seen just once and 7.9% held by the top ten. Material for sequencing was PBMCs. The chain carries TRBV7-9 and TRBJ2-5; TRBD1 agrees at 12 bases. The TCR comes from a woman between 18 and 29 years old in good health and CMV-seropositive. DNA for the CDR3: TGTGCCAGCAGCTCCTCCGGGACAGGGGGCGGGGAGACCCAGTACTTC. It encodes CASSSSGTGGGETQYF.